The TCR beta chain described here comes from a study of blood T cell repertoires in COVID-19. V lost 2 bases, J lost 6 bases, and 12 bases stayed unmatched. The CDR3 totals 17 residues. Germline V gene sequence: CDR1 SGHTS, CDR2 YDEGEE. Clones were read by immunoSEQ multiplex PCR, and TCRdb kept only the in-frame ones, dropping some. The table includes around 220,000 clones, 65% to 90% detected once. The receptor's source is a human donor in a cohort sampled during active COVID-19. Sequencing was carried out using peripheral blood. The chain combines TRBV5-8 with TRBJ2-2; 8 nucleotides align to TRBD2. CDR3 DNA: TGTGCCAGCAGCTTTACCGGACTAGCCTTTATTTCCGGGGAGCTGTTTTTT. It yields the protein CASSFTGLAFISGELFF. Full variable domain (missing parts from reference TRBV5-8 and TRBJ2-2): EAGVTQSPTHLIKTRGQQATLRCSPISGHTSVYWYQQALGLGLQFLLWYDEGEERNRGNFPPRFSGRQFPNYSSELNVNALELEDSALYLCASSFTGLAFISGELFFGEGSRLTVL.